A selection of T cell receptor beta chains follows, all from one sample in a study of blood T cell repertoires in COVID-19. Using immunoSEQ multiplex PCR, the repertoire was profiled, and TCRdb retains in-frame clones only, with some absent. The sample gives about 300,000 clones, 70% to 85% of which show up once; almost 1.5% is in the top ten. Source material: peripheral blood. Source of these receptors: a human donor with COVID-19, enrolled during active disease. The donor label of this sample is uncertain. Each CDR3 is given with its conserved first and last residue. A D gene is named only where the DNA matches it firmly. Clone size, where shown, is once, few, many, or a class for clones that have expanded.

clone size	D gene	V gene	J gene	CDR3 DNA	CDR3 protein
-	-	TRBV5-6	TRBJ1-1	TGTGCCAGCAGCTTCACAGTGAACACTGAAGCTTTCTTT	CASSFTVNTEAFF
-	TRBD2	TRBV6-2/TRBV6-3	TRBJ2-7	TGTGCCAGCAGTTCACCAGCGGGACTAGCGGGAGCCGAGCAGTACTTC	CASSSPAGLAGAEQYF
-	-	TRBV9	TRBJ1-1	TGTGCCAGCAGCGTAACCGGGATGGCGGACACTGAAGCTTTCTTT	CASSVTGMADTEAFF
-	-	TRBV27	TRBJ1-2	TGTGCCAGCAGTCAAGGTCCCGGGGGTAGGGGCTACACCTTC	CASSQGPGGRGYTF
-	-	TRBV28	TRBJ2-4	TGTGCCAGCAGTTCAAGCGGCGAGGGAGCCAAAAACATTCAGTACTTC	CASSSSGEGAKNIQYF
-	TRBD2	TRBV11-2	TRBJ2-7	TGTGCCAGCAGCGTACTAGCGGACTCCTACGAGCAGTACTTC	CASSVLADSYEQYF
-	TRBD2	TRBV3-1/TRBV3-2	TRBJ2-7	TGTGCCAGCAGCCAGGTTAGCGGGTCACTCGGCGAGCAGTACTTC	CASSQVSGSLGEQYF
-	-	TRBV2	TRBJ1-5	TGTGCCAGCAGTGCGGAGCTTGATCAGCCCCAGCATTTT	CASSAELDQPQHF
-	-	TRBV18	TRBJ1-6	TGTGCCAGCTCATTATTCCGCGGGGCAGGGAATTCACCCCTCCACTTT	CASSLFRGAGNSPLHF
-	-	TRBV6-5	TRBJ1-5	TGTGCCAGCAATCAAAGGGAGGGTAGCAATCAGCCCCAGCATTTT	CASNQREGSNQPQHF
-	-	TRBV3-1/TRBV3-2	TRBJ1-3	TGTGCCAGCAGCCAAGGGCCTCGCGACAGGACGTATGGAAACACCATATATTTT	CASSQGPRDRTYGNTIYF
-	TRBD1	TRBV7-9	TRBJ1-2	TGTGCCAGCAGCCACGACAGGGTTATCAACTATGGCTACACCTTC	CASSHDRVINYGYTF
-	-	TRBV28	TRBJ1-5	TGTGCCAGCAGTTTTATGAGCAATCAGCCCCAGCATTTT	CASSFMSNQPQHF
-	TRBD2	TRBV7-9	TRBJ2-1	TGTGCCAGCAGCCCGCCAGCCGGGCGGGAGGGGGGTGAGCAGTTCTTC	CASSPPAGREGGEQFF
-	TRBD1	TRBV5-1	TRBJ2-7	TGCGCCAGTGCCACCGGGACAGGGGGCAACGAGCAGTACTTC	CASATGTGGNEQYF
-	-	TRBV7-9	TRBJ1-1	TGTGCCAGCAGCTTATTATCCGGGTTGAACACTGAAGCTTTCTTT	CASSLLSGLNTEAFF
once	TRBD1	TRBV27	TRBJ1-1	TGTGCCAGCAGTTCTCACGGGACAGGGGGCAAGACTGAAGCTTTCTTT	CASSSHGTGGKTEAFF
-	TRBD1	TRBV10-3	TRBJ2-7	TGTGCCATCAGCAAGGACAGGGGAGTCGAGCAGTACTTC	CAISKDRGVEQYF
-	-	TRBV5-1	TRBJ1-1	TGCGCCAGCAGTTCCCAACAGGACACTGAAGCTTTCTTT	CASSSQQDTEAFF
-	-	TRBV19	TRBJ2-5	TGTGCCAGTAGTATGGAGGGGTACCGGATTTACTTC	CASSMEGYRIYF
-	TRBD1	TRBV27	TRBJ2-3	TGTGCCAGCAACCCACAGGGGGCGGGCACAGATACGCAGTATTTT	CASNPQGAGTDTQYF
-	TRBD2	TRBV4-1	TRBJ2-3	TGCGCCAGCAGCCGAGGACTAGCCCGCACAGATACGCAGTATTTT	CASSRGLARTDTQYF
-	-	TRBV11-2	TRBJ2-3	TGTGCCAGCAGCTTAGCCGGGGTGGGGTCAAATACAGATACGCAGTATTTT	CASSLAGVGSNTDTQYF
-	TRBD1	TRBV6-1	TRBJ1-5	TGTGCCAGCAGTGACAGACAGGGGGGGCCCCAGCATTTT	CASSDRQGGPQHF
once	TRBD1	TRBV19	TRBJ2-7	TGTGCCAGCGCAAGGGGGCAGGCTTCCTACGAGCAGTACTTC	CASARGQASYEQYF
-	TRBD2	TRBV7-3	TRBJ2-7	TGTGCCAGCAGCGGTACTAGCGGGAGAACGGGCGAGCAGTACTTC	CASSGTSGRTGEQYF
-	TRBD2	TRBV30	TRBJ2-5	TGTGCCTGGAGTCCCGGACTAGCGGGAGAGACCCAGTACTTC	CAWSPGLAGETQYF
-	TRBD1	TRBV6-2/TRBV6-3	TRBJ1-1	TGTGCCAGCAGTGATAAGGGGGCTTATGACACTGAAGCTTTCTTT	CASSDKGAYDTEAFF
-	TRBD2	TRBV5-1	TRBJ2-1	TGCGCCAGCAGCTCACGGGGACGGGAGGGCTCCTACAATGAGCAGTTCTTC	CASSSRGREGSYNEQFF
-	TRBD2	TRBV27	TRBJ2-2	TGTGCCAGCAGCTCCCAGACTAGCGGGACGGACGGGGAGCTGTTTTTT	CASSSQTSGTDGELFF
once	TRBD1	TRBV27	TRBJ1-5	TGTGCCAGCAGTTTCGCCTGGACAGGGGATGGGAGTCCCCAGCATTTT	CASSFAWTGDGSPQHF
-	-	TRBV2	TRBJ1-5	TGTGCCAGCAGTGAAATCACTAGTAGCAATCAGCCCCAGCATTTT	CASSEITSSNQPQHF
-	-	TRBV3-1/TRBV3-2	TRBJ2-2	TGTGCCAGCAGCCACTCCGGGGAGCTGTTTTTT	CASSHSGELFF
-	-	TRBV28	TRBJ2-5	TGTGCCAGCAACACTGCCTTGGGGGGGGCGGAGACCCAGTACTTC	CASNTALGGAETQYF
few	-	TRBV7-8	TRBJ1-2	TGTGCCAGCAGCTCGGACAGTTATGGCTACACCTTC	CASSSDSYGYTF
-	-	TRBV11-2	TRBJ2-7	TGTGCCAGCAGCTTAGATATGTGGAGCTCCTACGAGCAGTACTTC	CASSLDMWSSYEQYF
-	TRBD2	TRBV19	TRBJ2-1	TGTGCCAGTAGTATAGATAGGACTAGCGGGAATTACAATGAGCAGTTCTTC	CASSIDRTSGNYNEQFF
-	TRBD2	TRBV11-2	TRBJ2-7	TGTGCCAGCAGCTTAAAAGGGACTAGCGGGAGGATGTACTTC	CASSLKGTSGRMYF
-	-	TRBV6-5	TRBJ1-2	TGTGCCAGCAGGCGGAGGGATGGCTACACCTTC	CASRRRDGYTF
-	TRBD2	TRBV27	TRBJ2-1	TGTGCCAGCAGCCCGCCGGGACTAGCGGGCAATGAGCAGTTCTTC	CASSPPGLAGNEQFF
-	TRBD1	TRBV5-1	TRBJ2-7	TGCGCCAGCAGCCCAGTCTTCGGACAGGGGCTTAGCGAGCAGTACTTC	CASSPVFGQGLSEQYF
-	-	TRBV4-3	TRBJ2-5	TGCGCCAGCAGCCAAGAGGGCAGGCGTGAGACCCAGTACTTC	CASSQEGRRETQYF
-	TRBD2	TRBV28	TRBJ2-3	TGTGCCAGCAGTCTAGCGGACCGCACAGATACGCAGTATTTT	CASSLADRTDTQYF
-	TRBD1	TRBV18	TRBJ2-7	TGTGCCAGCGCGGGACAGGGTTTTCCCGAGCAGTACTTC	CASAGQGFPEQYF
-	TRBD1	TRBV5-5	TRBJ2-5	TGTGCCAGCAGCTTGGGGCCTGGACAGGCCCAAGAGACCCAGTACTTC	CASSLGPGQAQETQYF
-	-	TRBV6-6	TRBJ2-7	TGTGCCAGCAGTTTCCCCCCGCCTACCGACGAGCAGTACTTC	CASSFPPPTDEQYF
few	TRBD1	TRBV30	TRBJ2-1	TGTGCCTGGAGTCCGCCCCCCGACAGGGATGAGCAGTTCTTC	CAWSPPPDRDEQFF
-	-	TRBV5-1	TRBJ2-1	TGCGCCAGCAGTAAAACCGACAGGTACAATGAGCAGTTCTTC	CASSKTDRYNEQFF
-	-	TRBV30	TRBJ1-1	TGTGCCTGGAGTGTAACCCCCCTCAGATCTGAAGCTTTCTTT	CAWSVTPLRSEAFF
many	TRBD2	TRBV6-4	TRBJ2-1	TGTGCCAGCAGCACCGGGACTAGCGGTTACAATGAGCAGTTCTTC	CASSTGTSGYNEQFF
-	TRBD1	TRBV28	TRBJ2-2	TGTGCCAGCAGGGTTCCGGGACAGGGACGCGCCGGGGAGCTGTTTTTT	CASRVPGQGRAGELFF
-	TRBD1	TRBV7-2	TRBJ1-4	TGTGCCAGCAGCCCGTGGACAGGGGAGAATGAAAAACTGTTTTTT	CASSPWTGENEKLFF
-	TRBD1	TRBV5-1	TRBJ2-2	TGCGCCAGCAGCCTGGACCGGGACAGCAACACCGGGGAGCTGTTTTTT	CASSLDRDSNTGELFF